This T cell receptor (beta chain) was captured in a study of shared clonotypes between healthy human individuals. Study-wide results and caveats: Represented genetic and exposure-history diversity was restricted by having few donors.

Profiled with immunoSEQ multiplex PCR; TCRdb holds only in-frame clones, not every one. The sample holds approximately 440,000 clones, around 77% seen once. For this clone: The target antigen is unknown.

CDR1 SGDLS and CDR2 YYNGEE come from the germline V gene. This CDR3 has 19 amino acids. V lost 0 bases to trimming and J lost 0 bases; unmatched junction nucleotides: 9. The specimen was PBMCs. The J gene is TRBJ2-1, the V gene TRBV9; TRBD2 aligns across 10 bases. The clonotype was recovered from a woman between 40 and 50 years old in good health. Some clones in this sample may be carry-over from other donors' samples. This CDR3 is CASSVVGLAGAVSYNEQFF. The CDR3 DNA reads TGTGCCAGCAGCGTAGTGGGGCTAGCGGGAGCCGTCTCCTACAATGAGCAGTTCTTC.